The 9 T cell receptor beta chains listed next were all sequenced from one sample in a study of CD4 T cells in relation to SARS-CoV-2 and coronaviruses. Generated by immunoSEQ multiplex PCR, the TCRdb table keeps only in-frame clones and is missing some. The sample records 65,000 or so clones, over 70% being singletons. Before the COVID-19 pandemic, during about 2010-2019, CD4+ T cells were taken from unexposed donors. The sample consisted of memory CD4+ T cells from PBMCs. The source is a human donor in good health.

V and J are TRBV15 and TRBJ2-5; 8 nucleotides align to TRBD1. V was pared by 3 bases and J by 4 bases, with 7 bases of the junction left unmatched. Germline V gives CDR1 LNHNV, CDR2 YYDKDF (reference sequence). The CDR3 is made up of 15 amino acids. Here the CDR3 reads CATSSRQGPIETQYF. Here the CDR3 DNA reads TGTGCCACCAGCAGCCGACAGGGGCCCATAGAGACCCAGTACTTC.

The chain carries TRBV28 and TRBJ1-5, with unresolved D. Germline V gene sequence: CDR1 MDHEN, CDR2 SYDVKM. V lost 1 base, J lost 9 bases, and 16 bases lay in between. CDR3 size: 15 residues. CDR3 region: CASSLFGVGRWPQHF. In DNA form, the CDR3 reads TGTGCCAGCAGTTTATTCGGGGTAGGGAGGTGGCCCCAGCATTTT. Full variable domain (remainder filled in from reference TRBV28 and TRBJ1-5): DVKVTQSSRYLVKRTGEKVFLECVQDMDHENMFWYRQDPGLGLRLIYFSYDVKMKEKGDIPEGYSVSREKKERFSLILESASTNQTSMYLCASSLFGVGRWPQHFGDGTRLSIL.

V and J are TRBV29-1 and TRBJ2-5; TRBD1 matches at 9 bases. Germline V gives CDR1 SQVTM, CDR2 ANQGSEA. CDR3 size: 13 residues. V lost 3 bases and J lost 4; bases outside the gene matches: 3. CDR3 residues: CSVERTGVETQYF. CDR3 nucleotide sequence: TGCAGCGTTGAGCGGACAGGGGTAGAGACCCAGTACTTC. Full variable domain (missing parts from reference TRBV29-1 and TRBJ2-5): SAVISQKPSRDICQRGTSLTIQCQVDSQVTMMFWYRQQPGQSLTLIATANQGSEATYESGFVIDKFPISRPNLTFSTLTVSNMSPEDSSIYLCSVERTGVETQYFGPGTRLLVL.

CDR3 DNA sequence: TGTGCCAGCAGCCGGGGCGCTGAAGCTTTCTTT. As protein: CASSRGAEAFF. The chain recombines TRBV10-3 with TRBJ1-1, with a tentative D call TRBD1 (5 bases). There are 11 residues in the CDR3. V lost 10 bases and J lost 6, with 12 bases in between. Looked up from germline, CDR1 is ENHRY and CDR2 is SYGVKD.

CDR3 sequence reads: CASRLTGGSSYNEQFF. The CDR3 DNA is TGTGCCAGCAGATTGACAGGGGGCTCCTCATACAATGAGCAGTTCTTC. The rearrangement joins TRBV5-5 to TRBJ2-1; 10 bases line up with TRBD1. The germline gives CDR1 SGHKS, CDR2 YYEKEE (reference sequence). The CDR3 is 16 residues long. Trimming cost V 5 bases and J 4 bases; bases outside gene matches: 9.

The genes are TRBV27 and TRBJ2-7; 10 positions agree with TRBD1. The CDR3 loop spans 14 amino acids. Germline values: CDR1 MNHEY, CDR2 SMNVEV (reference sequence). The trim removed 5 bases at V and 12 bases at J, leaving 13 bases unmatched. The CDR3 protein is CASSNPDRGRVRYF. The CDR3 DNA is TGTGCCAGCAGTAACCCAGACAGGGGGCGGGTTCGGTACTTC.

J is TRBJ1-1 and V is TRBV2; D gene uncertain. V lost 3 bases, J lost 2 bases, and 7 bases lay in between. This CDR3 is 13 amino acids long. Germline loops: CDR1 SNHLY, CDR2 FYNNEI. The CDR3 protein is CASSDYRNTEAFF. CDR3 sequence (DNA): TGTGCCAGCAGTGATTACAGAAACACTGAAGCTTTCTTT. The whole variable domain, remainder taken from reference TRBV2 and TRBJ1-1, is EPEVTQTPSHQVTQMGQEVILRCVPISNHLYFYWYRQILGQKVEFLVSFYNNEISEKSEIFDDQFSVERPDGSNFTLKIRSTKLEDSAMYFCASSDYRNTEAFFGQGTRLTVV.

The chain joins TRBV2 to TRBJ2-7; 10 bases align to TRBD2. The CDR3 extends over 15 amino acids. Germline CDR1 is SNHLY and CDR2 is FYNNEI. V shed 6 bases and J 3 bases; nucleotides not matched to a gene: 8. The CDR3 DNA reads TGTGCCAGCAGGACGGGGCTAGCGGGAGTCTACGAGCAGTACTTC. Protein: CASRTGLAGVYEQYF.

The chain employs TRBV19 and TRBJ2-1; 7 positions agree with TRBD1. The CDR3 is 15 residues long. Germline lookup yields CDR1 LNHDA and CDR2 SQIVND (reference sequence). The trim removed 5 bases at V and 3 bases at J, leaving 7 bases unmatched. CDR3 DNA: TGTGCCAGTAGTGCCGACAGGGTGGGCTACAATGAGCAGTTCTTC. It is translated as CASSADRVGYNEQFF.